This TCR beta chain was recorded in a study of T cell clonality in common variable immunodeficiency. General study findings and limits: Fewer deletions and N-nucleotide insertions were reportedly seen in common variable immunodeficiency TCR beta sequences. CVID subjects showed higher TCRbeta clonality than healthy controls. Links between repertoire features and CVID complications were heterogeneity-limited.

This clone has a count of ten or more. As yet, its antigen is unknown. The assay was immunoSEQ multiplex PCR, and TCRdb's table has in-frame clones only and misses some. Recorded here are fewer than 60,000 clones, none singletons. This clonotype was sampled from a person aged 18 to 70 in good health. The sample was peripheral blood mononuclear cells.

The CDR3 sequence: CAWSRAGNTEAFF. The CDR3 bases that were read are TGTGCCTGGAGTAGGGCAGGGAACACTGAA. This chain uses TRBV30 with TRBJ1-1; D is undetermined. The CDR3 goes on 3 residues after the read ends, and that part is filled in from the germline J gene. Per the germline V gene, CDR1 is GTSNPN and CDR2 is SVGIG (reference sequence). CDR3 length: 13 residues. Trimming stripped 2 bases from V and 1 base from J, with 8 bases between.